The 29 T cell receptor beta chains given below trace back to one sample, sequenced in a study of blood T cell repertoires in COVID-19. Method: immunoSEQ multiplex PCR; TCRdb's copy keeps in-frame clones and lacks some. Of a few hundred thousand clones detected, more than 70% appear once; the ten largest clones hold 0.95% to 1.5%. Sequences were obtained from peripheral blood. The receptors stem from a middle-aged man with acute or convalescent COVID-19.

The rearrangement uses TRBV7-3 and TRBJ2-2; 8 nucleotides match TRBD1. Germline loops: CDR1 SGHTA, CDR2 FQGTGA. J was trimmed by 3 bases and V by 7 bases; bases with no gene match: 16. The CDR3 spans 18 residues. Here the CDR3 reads CASTGRTGSVEDTGELFF. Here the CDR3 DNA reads TGTGCCAGCACTGGGCGGACAGGGTCCGTGGAAGACACCGGGGAGCTGTTTTTT.

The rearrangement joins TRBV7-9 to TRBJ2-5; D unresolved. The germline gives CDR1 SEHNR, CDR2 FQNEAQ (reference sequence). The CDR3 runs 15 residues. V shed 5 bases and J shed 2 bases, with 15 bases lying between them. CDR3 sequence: CASSQALPPQETQYF. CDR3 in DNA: TGTGCCAGCAGCCAAGCGTTACCGCCACAAGAGACCCAGTACTTC.

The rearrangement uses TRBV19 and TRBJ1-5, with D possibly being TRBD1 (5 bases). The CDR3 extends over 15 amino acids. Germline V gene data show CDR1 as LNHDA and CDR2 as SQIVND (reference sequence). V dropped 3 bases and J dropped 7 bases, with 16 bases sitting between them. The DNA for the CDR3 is TGTGCCAGTAGTATTGATGCGGGGGATAGGCAGCCCCAGCATTTT. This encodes CASSIDAGDRQPQHF.

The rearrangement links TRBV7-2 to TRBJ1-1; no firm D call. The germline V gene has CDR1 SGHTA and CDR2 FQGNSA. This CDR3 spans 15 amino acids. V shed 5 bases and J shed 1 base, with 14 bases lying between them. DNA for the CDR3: TGTGCCAGCAGCCCCCAGCTGACTTCGAACACTGAAGCTTTCTTT. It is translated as CASSPQLTSNTEAFF.

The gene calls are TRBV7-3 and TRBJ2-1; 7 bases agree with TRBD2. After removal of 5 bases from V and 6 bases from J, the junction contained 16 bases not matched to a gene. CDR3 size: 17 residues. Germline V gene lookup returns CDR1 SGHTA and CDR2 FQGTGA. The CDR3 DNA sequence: TGTGCCAGCAGCCCAGGCCCCTTGGGGGAGGGCCTCAATGAGCAGTTCTTC. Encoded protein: CASSPGPLGEGLNEQFF.

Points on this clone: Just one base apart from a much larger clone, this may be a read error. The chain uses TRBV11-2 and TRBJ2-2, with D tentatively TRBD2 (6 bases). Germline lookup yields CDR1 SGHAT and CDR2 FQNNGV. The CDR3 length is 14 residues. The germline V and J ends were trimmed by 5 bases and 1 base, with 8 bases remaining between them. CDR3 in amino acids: CASSRDLNTGELFF. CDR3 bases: TGTGCCAGCAGCAGGGACTTGAACACCGGGGAGCTGTTTTTT.

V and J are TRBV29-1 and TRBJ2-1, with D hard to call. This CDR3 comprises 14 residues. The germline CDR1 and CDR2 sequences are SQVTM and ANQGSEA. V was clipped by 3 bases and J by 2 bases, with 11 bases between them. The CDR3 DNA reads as TGCAGCGTTGAGAGGCAGATTACCTACAATGAGCAGTTCTTC. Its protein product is CSVERQITYNEQFF.

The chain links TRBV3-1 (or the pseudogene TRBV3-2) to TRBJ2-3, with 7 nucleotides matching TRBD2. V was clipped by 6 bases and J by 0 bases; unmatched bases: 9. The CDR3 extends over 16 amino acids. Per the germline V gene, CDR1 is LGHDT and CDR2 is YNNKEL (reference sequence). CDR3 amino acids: CASRAGTKRSTDTQYF. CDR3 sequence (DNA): TGTGCCAGCAGAGCCGGGACTAAACGAAGCACAGATACGCAGTATTTT.

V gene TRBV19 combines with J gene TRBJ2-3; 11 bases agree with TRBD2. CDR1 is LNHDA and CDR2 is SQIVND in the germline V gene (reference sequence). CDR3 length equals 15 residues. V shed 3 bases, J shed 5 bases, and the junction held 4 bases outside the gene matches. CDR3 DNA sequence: TGTGCCAGTAGTATTAGCGGGGGGGCCCAAGATACGCAGTATTTT. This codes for CASSISGGAQDTQYF.

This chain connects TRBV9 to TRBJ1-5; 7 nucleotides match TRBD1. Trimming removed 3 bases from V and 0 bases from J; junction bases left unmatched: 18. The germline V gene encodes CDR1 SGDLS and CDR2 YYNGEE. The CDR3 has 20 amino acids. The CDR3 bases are TGTGCCAGCAGCGCCCTAGATTACCGGGACAGACAAGATAGCAATCAGCCCCAGCATTTT. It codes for CASSALDYRDRQDSNQPQHF. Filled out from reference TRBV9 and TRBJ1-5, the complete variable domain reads DSGVTQTPKHLITATGQRVTLRCSPRSGDLSVYWYQQSLDQGLQFLIQYYNGEERAKGNILERFSAQQFPDLHSELNLSSLELGDSALYFCASSALDYRDRQDSNQPQHFGDGTRLSIL.

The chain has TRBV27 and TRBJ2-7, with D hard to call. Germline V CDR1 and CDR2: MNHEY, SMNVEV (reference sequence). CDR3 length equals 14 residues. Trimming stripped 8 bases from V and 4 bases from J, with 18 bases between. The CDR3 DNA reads TGTGCCAGCGCCGTAACACCGGGTAATTACGAGCAGTACTTC. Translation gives CASAVTPGNYEQYF.

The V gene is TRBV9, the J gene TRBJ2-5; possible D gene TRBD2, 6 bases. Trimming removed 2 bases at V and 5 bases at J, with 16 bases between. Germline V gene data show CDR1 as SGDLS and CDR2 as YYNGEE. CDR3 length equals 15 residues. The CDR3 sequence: CASSVEGARLETQYF. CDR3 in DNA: TGTGCCAGCAGCGTGGAGGGTGCCAGGCTCGAGACCCAGTACTTC.

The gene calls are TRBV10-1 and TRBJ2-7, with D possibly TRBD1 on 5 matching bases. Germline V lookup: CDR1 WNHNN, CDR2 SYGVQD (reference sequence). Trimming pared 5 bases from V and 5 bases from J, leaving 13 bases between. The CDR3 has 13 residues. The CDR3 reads CASSSRGGDEQYF. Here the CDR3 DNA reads TGCGCCAGCAGTTCTAGGGGTGGCGACGAGCAGTACTTC.

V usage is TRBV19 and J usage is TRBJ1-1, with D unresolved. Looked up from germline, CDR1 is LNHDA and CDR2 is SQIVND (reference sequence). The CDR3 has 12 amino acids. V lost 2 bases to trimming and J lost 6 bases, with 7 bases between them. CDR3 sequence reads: CASSITTAEAFF. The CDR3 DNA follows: TGTGCCAGTAGTATAACGACTGCTGAAGCTTTCTTT.

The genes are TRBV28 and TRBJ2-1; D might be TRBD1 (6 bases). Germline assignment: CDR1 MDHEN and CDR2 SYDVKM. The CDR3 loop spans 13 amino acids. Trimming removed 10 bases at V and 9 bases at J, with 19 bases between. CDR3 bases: TGTGCCATTCTGGGGGCTTCGGATACTGAGCAGTTCTTC. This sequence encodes CAILGASDTEQFF.

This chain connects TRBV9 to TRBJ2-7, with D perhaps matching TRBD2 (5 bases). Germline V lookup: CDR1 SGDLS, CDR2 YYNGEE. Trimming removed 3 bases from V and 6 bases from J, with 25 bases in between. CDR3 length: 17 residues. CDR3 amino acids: CASSAVPIGNPPPEQYF. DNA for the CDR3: TGTGCCAGCAGCGCAGTTCCTATCGGGAACCCGCCACCCGAGCAGTACTTC.

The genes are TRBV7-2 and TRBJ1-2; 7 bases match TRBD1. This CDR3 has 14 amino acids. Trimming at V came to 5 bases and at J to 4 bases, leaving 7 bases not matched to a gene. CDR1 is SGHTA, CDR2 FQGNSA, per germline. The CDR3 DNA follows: TGTGCCAGCAGCACTAGGGACAGCGGCTATGGCTACACCTTC. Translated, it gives CASSTRDSGYGYTF. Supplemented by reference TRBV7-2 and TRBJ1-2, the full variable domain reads GAGVSQSPSNKVTEKGKDVELRCDPISGHTALYWYRQSLGQGLEFLIYFQGNSAPDKSGLPSDRFSAERTGGSVSTLTIQRTQQEDSAVYLCASSTRDSGYGYTFGSGTRLTVV.

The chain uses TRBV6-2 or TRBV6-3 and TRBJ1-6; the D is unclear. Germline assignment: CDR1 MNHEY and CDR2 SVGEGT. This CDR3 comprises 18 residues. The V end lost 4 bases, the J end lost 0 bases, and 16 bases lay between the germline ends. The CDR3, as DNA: TGTGCCAGCAGTTCCCCTGACGGAAGGAGCTCCTATAATTCACCCCTCCACTTT. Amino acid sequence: CASSSPDGRSSYNSPLHF.

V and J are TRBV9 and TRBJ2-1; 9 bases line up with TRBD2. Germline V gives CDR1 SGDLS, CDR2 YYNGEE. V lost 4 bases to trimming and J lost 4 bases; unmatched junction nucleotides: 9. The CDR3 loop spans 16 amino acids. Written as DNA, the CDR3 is TGTGCCAGCAGCCCCCGCGTAGCGGGGGCATACAATGAGCAGTTCTTC. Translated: CASSPRVAGAYNEQFF.

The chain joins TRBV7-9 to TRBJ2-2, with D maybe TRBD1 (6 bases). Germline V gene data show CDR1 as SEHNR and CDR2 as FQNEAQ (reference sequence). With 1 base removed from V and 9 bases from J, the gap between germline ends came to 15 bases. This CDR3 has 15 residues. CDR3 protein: CASSLGGPVLRELFF. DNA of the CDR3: TGTGCCAGCAGCTTAGGGGGGCCGGTACTCCGGGAGCTGTTTTTT. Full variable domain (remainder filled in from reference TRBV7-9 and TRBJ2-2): DTGVSQNPRHKITKRGQNVTFRCDPISEHNRLYWYRQTLGQGPEFLTYFQNEAQLEKSRLLSDRFSAERPKGSFSTLEIQRTEQGDSAMYLCASSLGGPVLRELFFGEGSRLTVL.

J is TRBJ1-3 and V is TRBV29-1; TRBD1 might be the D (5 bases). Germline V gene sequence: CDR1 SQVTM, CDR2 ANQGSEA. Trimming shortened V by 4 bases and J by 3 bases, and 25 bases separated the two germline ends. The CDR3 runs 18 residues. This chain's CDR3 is CSVVGAGDPTSHGNTIYF. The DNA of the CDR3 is TGCAGCGTTGTTGGGGCGGGGGACCCAACTTCCCATGGAAACACCATATATTTT. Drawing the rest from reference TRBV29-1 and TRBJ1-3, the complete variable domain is SAVISQKPSRDICQRGTSLTIQCQVDSQVTMMFWYRQQPGQSLTLIATANQGSEATYESGFVIDKFPISRPNLTFSTLTVSNMSPEDSSIYLCSVVGAGDPTSHGNTIYFGEGSWLTVV.

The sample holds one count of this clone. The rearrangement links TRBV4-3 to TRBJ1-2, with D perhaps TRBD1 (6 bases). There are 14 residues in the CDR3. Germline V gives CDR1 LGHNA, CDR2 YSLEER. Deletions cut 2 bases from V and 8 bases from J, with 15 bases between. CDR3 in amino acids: CASSQLTGFGGYTF. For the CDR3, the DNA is TGCGCCAGCAGCCAACTTACAGGGTTTGGGGGCTACACCTTC.

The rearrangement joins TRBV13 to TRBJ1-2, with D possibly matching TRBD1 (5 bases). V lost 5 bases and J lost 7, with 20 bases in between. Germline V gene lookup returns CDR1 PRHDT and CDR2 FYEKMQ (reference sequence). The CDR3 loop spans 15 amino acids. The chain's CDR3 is CASSPRGLAVGGYTF. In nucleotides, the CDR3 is TGTGCCAGCAGCCCAAGGGGACTGGCAGTGGGTGGCTACACCTTC. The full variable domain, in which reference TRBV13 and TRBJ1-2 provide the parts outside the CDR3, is AAGVIQSPRHLIKEKRETATLKCYPIPRHDTVYWYQQGPGQDPQFLISFYEKMQSDKGSIPDRFSAQQFSDYHSELNMSSLELGDSALYFCASSPRGLAVGGYTFGSGTRLTVV.

The CDR3 DNA sequence: TGTGCCAGCAGTGGGACTAGCGGGAGTTACGAGCAGTACTTC. Amino acid sequence: CASSGTSGSYEQYF. The V gene is TRBV6-6, the J gene TRBJ2-7; 14 nucleotides agree with TRBD2. V lost 5 bases to trimming and J lost 4 bases; unmatched junction nucleotides: 1. This CDR3 contains 14 residues. The germline V gene encodes CDR1 MNHNY and CDR2 SVGAGI (reference sequence).

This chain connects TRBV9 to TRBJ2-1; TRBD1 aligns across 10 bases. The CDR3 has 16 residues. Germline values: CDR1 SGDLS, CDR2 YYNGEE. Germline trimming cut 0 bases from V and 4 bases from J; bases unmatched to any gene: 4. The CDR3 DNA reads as TGTGCCAGCAGCGTAGAAGGGACAGGGGCATACAATGAGCAGTTCTTC. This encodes CASSVEGTGAYNEQFF.

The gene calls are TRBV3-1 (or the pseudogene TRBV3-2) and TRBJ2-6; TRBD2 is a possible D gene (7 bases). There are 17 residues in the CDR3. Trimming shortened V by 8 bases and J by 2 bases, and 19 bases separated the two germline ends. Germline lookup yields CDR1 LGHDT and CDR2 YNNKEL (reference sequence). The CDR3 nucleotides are TGTGCCAGCTCCTCGGGGAGGGGGACCCCTGGGGCCAACGTCCTGACTTTC. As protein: CASSSGRGTPGANVLTF.

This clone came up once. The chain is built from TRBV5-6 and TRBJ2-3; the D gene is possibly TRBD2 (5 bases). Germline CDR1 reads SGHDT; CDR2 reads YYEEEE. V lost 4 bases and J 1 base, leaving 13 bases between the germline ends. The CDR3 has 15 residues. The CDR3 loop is CASSRLWGGTDTQYF. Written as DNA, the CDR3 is TGTGCCAGCAGCCGGCTGTGGGGAGGCACAGATACGCAGTATTTT.

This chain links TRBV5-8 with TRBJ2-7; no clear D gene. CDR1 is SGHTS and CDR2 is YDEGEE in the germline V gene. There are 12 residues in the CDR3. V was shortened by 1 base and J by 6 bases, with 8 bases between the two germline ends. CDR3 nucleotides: TGTGCCAGCAGCTTGCGATCAGGCGAGCAGTACTTC. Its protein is CASSLRSGEQYF.

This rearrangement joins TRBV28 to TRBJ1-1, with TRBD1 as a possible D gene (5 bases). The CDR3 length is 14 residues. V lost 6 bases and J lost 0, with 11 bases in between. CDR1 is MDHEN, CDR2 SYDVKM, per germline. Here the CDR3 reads CASRGTGVNTEAFF. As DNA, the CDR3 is TGTGCCAGCAGGGGAACAGGAGTGAACACTGAAGCTTTCTTT.